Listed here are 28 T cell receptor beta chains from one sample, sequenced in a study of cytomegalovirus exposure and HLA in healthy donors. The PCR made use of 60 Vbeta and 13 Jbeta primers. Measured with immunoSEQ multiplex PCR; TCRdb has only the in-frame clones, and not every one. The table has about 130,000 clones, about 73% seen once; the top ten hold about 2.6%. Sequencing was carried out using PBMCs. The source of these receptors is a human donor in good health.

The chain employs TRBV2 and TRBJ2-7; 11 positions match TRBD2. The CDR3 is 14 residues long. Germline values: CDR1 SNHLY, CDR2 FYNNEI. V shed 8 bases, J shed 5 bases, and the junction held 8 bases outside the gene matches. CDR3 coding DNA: TGTGCCAGCTTCAGACTAGCGGGAAGGGACGAGCAGTACTTC. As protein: CASFRLAGRDEQYF.

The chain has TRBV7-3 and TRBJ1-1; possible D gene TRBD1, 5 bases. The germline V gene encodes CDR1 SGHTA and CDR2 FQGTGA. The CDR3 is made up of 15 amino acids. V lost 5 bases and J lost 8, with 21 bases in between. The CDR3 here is CASSENPPGVTEAFF. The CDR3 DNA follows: TGTGCCAGCAGCGAAAACCCCCCGGGGGTTACAGAAGCTTTCTTT.

CDR3 DNA sequence: TGTGCCAGCAGCCGAGGGGGCAAGGACTATGGCTACACCTTC. The encoded protein is CASSRGGKDYGYTF. The chain combines TRBV28 with TRBJ1-2; TRBD1 matches 7 bases. CDR3 length equals 14 residues. V dropped 6 bases and J dropped 3; count of bases not matched to a gene: 7. CDR1 and CDR2 (germline): MDHEN, SYDVKM.

CDR3 loop: CASTLTALYEQYF. In nucleotides, the CDR3 is TGTGCCAGCACTCTGACAGCACTCTACGAGCAGTACTTC. This chain links TRBV2 with TRBJ2-7; D may be TRBD1 (5 bases). V lost 7 bases to trimming and J lost 3 bases, with 13 bases between them. The CDR3 length is 13 residues. Germline CDR1 is SNHLY and CDR2 is FYNNEI.

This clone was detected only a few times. DNA for the CDR3: TGTGCCAGCAGTTTCAGGTTTGTGGGACAGCGCAACTATGGCTACACCTTC. Residues: CASSFRFVGQRNYGYTF. The chain combines TRBV28 with TRBJ1-2; TRBD1 matches 7 bases. The CDR3 is 17 residues long. Germline V gene lookup returns CDR1 MDHEN and CDR2 SYDVKM. V dropped 3 bases and J dropped 2; count of bases not matched to a gene: 12.

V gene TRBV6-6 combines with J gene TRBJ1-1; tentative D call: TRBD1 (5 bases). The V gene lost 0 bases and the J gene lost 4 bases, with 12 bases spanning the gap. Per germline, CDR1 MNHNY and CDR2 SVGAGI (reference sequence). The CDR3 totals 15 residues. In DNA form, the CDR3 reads TGTGCCAGCAGTTACTCGAAGGCGGGGGTCACTGAAGCTTTCTTT. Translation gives CASSYSKAGVTEAFF.

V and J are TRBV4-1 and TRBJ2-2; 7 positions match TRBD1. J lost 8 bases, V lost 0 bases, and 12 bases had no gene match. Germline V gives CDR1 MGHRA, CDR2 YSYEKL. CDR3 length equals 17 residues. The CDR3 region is CASSQEAEGALIGELFF. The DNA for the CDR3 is TGCGCCAGCAGCCAAGAGGCCGAGGGGGCCCTCATAGGGGAGCTGTTTTTT.

The CDR3 DNA reads TGTGCCAGCAGCGAGACAGGGGGCGCTTCTTCTGGCTACACCTTC. It is translated as CASSETGGASSGYTF. V and J are TRBV5-6 and TRBJ1-2, with 10 bases identical to TRBD1. V dropped 4 bases and J dropped 7; count of bases not matched to a gene: 10. CDR3 length equals 15 residues. Germline lookup yields CDR1 SGHDT and CDR2 YYEEEE.

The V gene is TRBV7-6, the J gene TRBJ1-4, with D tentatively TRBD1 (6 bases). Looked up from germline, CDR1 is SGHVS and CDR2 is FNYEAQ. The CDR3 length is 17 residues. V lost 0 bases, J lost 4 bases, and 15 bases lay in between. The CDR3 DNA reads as TGTGCCAGCAGCTTAGCAAGGGGGGGGAACAGTAATGAAAAACTGTTTTTT. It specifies CASSLARGGNSNEKLFF. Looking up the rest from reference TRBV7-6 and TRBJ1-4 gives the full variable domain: GAGVSQSPRYKVTKRGQDVALRCDPISGHVSLYWYRQALGQGPEFLTYFNYEAQQDKSGLPNDRFSAERPEGSISTLTIQRTEQRDSAMYRCASSLARGGNSNEKLFFGSGTQLSVL.

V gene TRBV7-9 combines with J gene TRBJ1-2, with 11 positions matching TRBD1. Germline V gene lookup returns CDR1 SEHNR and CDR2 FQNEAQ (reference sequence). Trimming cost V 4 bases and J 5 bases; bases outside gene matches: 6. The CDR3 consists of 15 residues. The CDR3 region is CASSSSGTGGYGYTF. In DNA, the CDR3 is TGTGCCAGCAGCTCATCCGGGACAGGGGGTTATGGCTACACCTTC. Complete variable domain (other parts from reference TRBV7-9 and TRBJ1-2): DTGVSQNPRHKITKRGQNVTFRCDPISEHNRLYWYRQTLGQGPEFLTYFQNEAQLEKSRLLSDRFSAERPKGSFSTLEIQRTEQGDSAMYLCASSSSGTGGYGYTFGSGTRLTVV.

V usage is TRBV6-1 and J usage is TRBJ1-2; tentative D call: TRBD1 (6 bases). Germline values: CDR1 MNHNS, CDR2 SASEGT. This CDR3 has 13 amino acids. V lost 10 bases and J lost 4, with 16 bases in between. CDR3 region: CANRGGGTYGYTF. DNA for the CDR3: TGTGCCAACCGGGGGGGCGGAACCTATGGCTACACCTTC.

The CDR3, as DNA: TGTGCCAGCAGCCGTCTGGTTGGGGGCCAGGGTGAAGCTTTCTTT. This sequence encodes CASSRLVGGQGEAFF. J is TRBJ1-1 and V is TRBV7-2; D is possibly TRBD1 (6 bases). V was trimmed by 5 bases and J by 7 bases, leaving 20 bases between them. The CDR3 runs to 15 residues. The germline V gene has CDR1 SGHTA and CDR2 FQGNSA.

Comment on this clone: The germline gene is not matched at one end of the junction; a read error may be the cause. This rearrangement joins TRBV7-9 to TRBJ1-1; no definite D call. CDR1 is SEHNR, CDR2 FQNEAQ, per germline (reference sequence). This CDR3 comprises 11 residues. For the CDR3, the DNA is TGTTCCAGCAGCCCCGGGACTGAAGCTTTCTTT. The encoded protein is CSSSPGTEAFF.

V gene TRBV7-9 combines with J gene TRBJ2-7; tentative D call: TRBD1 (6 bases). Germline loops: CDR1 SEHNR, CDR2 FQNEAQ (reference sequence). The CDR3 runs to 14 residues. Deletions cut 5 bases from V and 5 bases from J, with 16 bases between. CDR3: CASSPAQGSNEQYF. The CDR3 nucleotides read TGTGCCAGCAGCCCCGCCCAGGGGTCCAACGAGCAGTACTTC.

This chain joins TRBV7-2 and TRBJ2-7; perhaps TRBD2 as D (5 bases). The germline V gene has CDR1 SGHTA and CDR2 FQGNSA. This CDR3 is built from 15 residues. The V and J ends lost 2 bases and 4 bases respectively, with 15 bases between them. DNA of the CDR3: TGTGCCAGCAGCTTACTTTCCGGGGAGCAATACGAGCAGTACTTC. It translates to CASSLLSGEQYEQYF.

The CDR3 sequence is CASSQETSGIDEQYF. DNA of the CDR3: TGCGCCAGCAGCCAAGAGACTAGCGGCATCGACGAGCAGTACTTC. The chain joins TRBV4-1 to TRBJ2-7; 9 nucleotides align to TRBD2. The junction had 5 bases not matched to a gene; V was cut back by 0 bases and J by 5 bases. The CDR3 consists of 15 residues. Germline CDR1 is MGHRA and CDR2 is YSYEKL.

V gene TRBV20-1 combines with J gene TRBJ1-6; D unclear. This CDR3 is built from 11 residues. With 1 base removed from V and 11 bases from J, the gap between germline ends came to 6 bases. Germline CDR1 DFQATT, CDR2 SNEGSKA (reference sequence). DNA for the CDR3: TGCAGTGCTAGAGGATCGGCACCCCTCCACTTT. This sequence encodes CSARGSAPLHF.

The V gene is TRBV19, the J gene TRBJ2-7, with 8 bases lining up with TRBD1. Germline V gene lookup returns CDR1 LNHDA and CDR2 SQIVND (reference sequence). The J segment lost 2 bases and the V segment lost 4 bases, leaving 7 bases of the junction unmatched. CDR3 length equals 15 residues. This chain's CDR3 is CASSTGQGAPYEQYF. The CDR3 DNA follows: TGTGCCAGTAGTACCGGACAGGGTGCCCCCTACGAGCAGTACTTC.

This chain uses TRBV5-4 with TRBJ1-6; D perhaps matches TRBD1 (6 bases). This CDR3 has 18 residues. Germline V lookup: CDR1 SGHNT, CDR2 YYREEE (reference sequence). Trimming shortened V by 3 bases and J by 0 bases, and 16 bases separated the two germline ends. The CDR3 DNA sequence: TGTGCCAGCAGCTCAGGACGACAGGCGAGCTCCTATAATTCACCCCTCCACTTT. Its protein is CASSSGRQASSYNSPLHF.

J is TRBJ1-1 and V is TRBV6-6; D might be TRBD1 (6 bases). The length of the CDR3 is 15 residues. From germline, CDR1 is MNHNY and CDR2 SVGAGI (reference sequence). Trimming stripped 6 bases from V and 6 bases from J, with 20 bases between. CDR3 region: CASRVTGPRGAEAFF. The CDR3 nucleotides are TGTGCCAGCAGAGTGACAGGCCCAAGAGGCGCTGAAGCTTTCTTT.

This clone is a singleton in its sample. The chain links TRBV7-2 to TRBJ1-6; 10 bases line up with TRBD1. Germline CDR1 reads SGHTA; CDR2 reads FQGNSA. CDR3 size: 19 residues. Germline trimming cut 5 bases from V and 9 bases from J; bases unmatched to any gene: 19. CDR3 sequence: CASSIPGQGSGMVSSPLHF. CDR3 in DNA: TGTGCCAGCAGCATCCCGGGACAGGGGTCAGGAATGGTTAGTTCACCCCTCCACTTT.

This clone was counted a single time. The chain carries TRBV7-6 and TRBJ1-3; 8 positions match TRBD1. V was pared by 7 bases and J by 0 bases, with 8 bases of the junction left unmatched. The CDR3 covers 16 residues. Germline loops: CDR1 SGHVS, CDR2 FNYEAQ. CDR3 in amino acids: CASTAGQGGSGNTIYF. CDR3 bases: TGTGCCAGCACCGCAGGACAGGGCGGCTCTGGAAACACCATATATTTT.

CDR3 in amino acids: CASSPGRYGYTF. CDR3 in DNA: TGTGCCAGCAGCCCAGGTCGTTATGGCTACACCTTC. The chain uses TRBV6-5 and TRBJ1-2, with D hard to call. Trimming took 6 bases from V and 5 from J, leaving 10 bases between them. CDR1 is MNHEY and CDR2 is SVGAGI in the germline V gene. The CDR3 spans 12 residues.

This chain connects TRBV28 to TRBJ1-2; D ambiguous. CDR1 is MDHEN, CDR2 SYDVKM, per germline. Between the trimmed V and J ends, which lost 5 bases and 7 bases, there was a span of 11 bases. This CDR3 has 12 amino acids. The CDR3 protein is CASSDPGRGYTF. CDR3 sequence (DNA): TGTGCCAGCAGTGACCCTGGGCGTGGCTACACCTTC.

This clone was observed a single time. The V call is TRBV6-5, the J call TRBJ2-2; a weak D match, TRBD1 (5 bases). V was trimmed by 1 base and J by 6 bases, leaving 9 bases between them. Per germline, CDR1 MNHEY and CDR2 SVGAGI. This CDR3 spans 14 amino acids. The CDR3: CASSYFSGPGELFF. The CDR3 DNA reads TGTGCCAGCAGTTACTTCTCAGGGCCCGGGGAGCTGTTTTTT.

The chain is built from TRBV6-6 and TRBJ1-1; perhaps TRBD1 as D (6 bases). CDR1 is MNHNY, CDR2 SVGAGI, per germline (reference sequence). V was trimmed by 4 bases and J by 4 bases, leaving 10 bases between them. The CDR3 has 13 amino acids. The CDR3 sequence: CASSLGGGTEAFF. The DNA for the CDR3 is TGTGCCAGCAGTTTAGGGGGGGGCACTGAAGCTTTCTTT.

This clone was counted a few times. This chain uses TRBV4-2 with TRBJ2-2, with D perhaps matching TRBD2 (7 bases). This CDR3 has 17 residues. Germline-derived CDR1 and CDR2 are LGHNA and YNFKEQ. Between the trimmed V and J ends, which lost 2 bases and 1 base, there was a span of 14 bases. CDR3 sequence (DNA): TGTGCCAGCAGCCAATTCATAAGGGGGGGGAACACCGGGGAGCTGTTTTTT. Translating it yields CASSQFIRGGNTGELFF.

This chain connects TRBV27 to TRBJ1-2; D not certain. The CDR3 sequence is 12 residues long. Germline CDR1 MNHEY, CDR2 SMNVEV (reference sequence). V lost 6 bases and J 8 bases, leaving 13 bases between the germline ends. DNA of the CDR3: TGTGCCAGCAGCACTAAGACGGAGGGCTACACCTTC. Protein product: CASSTKTEGYTF.